The clone carrying this T cell receptor beta chain was picked up many times. Its antigen is still unknown. Germline lookup yields CDR1 LNHNV and CDR2 YYDKDF (reference sequence). The CDR3 extends over 14 amino acids. Trimming shortened V by 3 bases and J by 1 base, and 7 bases separated the two germline ends. The data stem from a study of T cells after yellow fever vaccination. Overall study results and limits: Weaker overall, the secondary response nonetheless peaked faster (day 5 versus 15). Post-booster repertoires contained most primary-vaccination clones again (roughly 96% CD4, approximately 88% CD8). Only a minor proportion of clonotypes was detected across both CD4 and CD8 compartments.

Using its own MiXCR run on the 5' RACE reads, TCRdb lists one record per CDR3 protein. The sample lists 140,000 to 150,000 distinct CDR3 sequences; 5% to 8% were seen once. This TCR was recovered from a man younger than 40 who received the YFV17D yellow fever vaccine. The chain couples TRBV15 to TRBJ1-5; no definite D call. Sequencing used CD4+ T cells sorted from PBMCs, obtained 10 days after the yellow fever booster vaccination. CDR3 sequence (DNA): TGTGCCACCAGCAGGTCGGGCAGCAATCAGCCCCAGCATTTT. Amino acids: CATSRSGSNQPQHF.